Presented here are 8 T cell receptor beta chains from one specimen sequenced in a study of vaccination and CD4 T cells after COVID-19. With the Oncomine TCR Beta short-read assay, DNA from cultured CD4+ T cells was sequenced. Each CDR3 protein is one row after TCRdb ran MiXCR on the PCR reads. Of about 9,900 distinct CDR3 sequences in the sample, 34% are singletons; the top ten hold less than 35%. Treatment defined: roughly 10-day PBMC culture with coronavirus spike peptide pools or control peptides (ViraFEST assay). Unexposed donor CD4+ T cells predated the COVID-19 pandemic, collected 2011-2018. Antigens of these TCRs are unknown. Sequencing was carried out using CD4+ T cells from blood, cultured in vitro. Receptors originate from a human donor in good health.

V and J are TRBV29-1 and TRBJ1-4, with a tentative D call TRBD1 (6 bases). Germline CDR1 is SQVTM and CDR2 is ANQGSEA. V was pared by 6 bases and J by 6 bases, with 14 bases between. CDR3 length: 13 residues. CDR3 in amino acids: CSVIGQTDEKLFF. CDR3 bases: TGCAGCGTAATAGGACAGACGGATGAAAAACTGTTTTTT.

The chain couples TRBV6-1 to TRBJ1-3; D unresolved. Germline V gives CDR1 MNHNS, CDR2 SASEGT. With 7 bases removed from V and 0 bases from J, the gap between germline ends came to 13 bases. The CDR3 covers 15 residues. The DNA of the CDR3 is TGTGCCAGCACCAAAGGGCTGACCTCTGGAAACACCATATATTTT. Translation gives CASTKGLTSGNTIYF.

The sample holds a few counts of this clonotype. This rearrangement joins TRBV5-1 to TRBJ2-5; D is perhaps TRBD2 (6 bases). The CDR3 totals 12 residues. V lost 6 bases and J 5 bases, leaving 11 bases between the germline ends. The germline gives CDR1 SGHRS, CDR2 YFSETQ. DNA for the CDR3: TGCGCCAGCATGGAGGGCAGGGAGACCCAGTACTTC. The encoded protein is CASMEGRETQYF.

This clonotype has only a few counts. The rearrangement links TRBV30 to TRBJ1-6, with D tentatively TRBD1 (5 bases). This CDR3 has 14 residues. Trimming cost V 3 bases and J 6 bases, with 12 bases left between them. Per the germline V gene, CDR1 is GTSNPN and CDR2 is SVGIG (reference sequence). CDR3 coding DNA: TGTGCCTGGAGCGGGGGAAACGCTAATTCACCCCTCCACTTT. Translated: CAWSGGNANSPLHF.

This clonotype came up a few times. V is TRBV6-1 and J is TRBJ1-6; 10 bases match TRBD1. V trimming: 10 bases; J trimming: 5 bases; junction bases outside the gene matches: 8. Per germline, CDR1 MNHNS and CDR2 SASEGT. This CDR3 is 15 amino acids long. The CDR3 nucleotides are TGTGCCACCTGTCCGACAGGGGGCAATAATTCACCCCTCCACTTT. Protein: CATCPTGGNNSPLHF.

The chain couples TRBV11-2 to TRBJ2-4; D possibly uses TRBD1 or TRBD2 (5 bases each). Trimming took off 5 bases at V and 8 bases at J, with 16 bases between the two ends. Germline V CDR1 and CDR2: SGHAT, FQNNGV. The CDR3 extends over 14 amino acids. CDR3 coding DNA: TGTGCCAGCAGCCCTAGAGGGGCAGTGGACATTCAGTACTTC. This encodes CASSPRGAVDIQYF.

The CDR3 region is CASLGLAGAGEQYF. CDR3 in DNA: TGTGCCAGCCTGGGACTAGCGGGGGCAGGAGAGCAGTACTTC. The chain employs TRBV6-1 and TRBJ2-7; 14 bases fit TRBD2. Germline V lookup: CDR1 MNHNS, CDR2 SASEGT. The CDR3 is made up of 14 amino acids. V lost 8 bases, J lost 7 bases, and 7 bases stayed unmatched.

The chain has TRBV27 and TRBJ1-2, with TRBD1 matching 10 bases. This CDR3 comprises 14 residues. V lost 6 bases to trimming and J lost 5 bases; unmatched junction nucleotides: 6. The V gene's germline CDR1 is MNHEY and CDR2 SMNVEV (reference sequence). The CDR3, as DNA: TGTGCCAGCAGACGACAGGGGGCTGGGTATGGCTACACCTTC. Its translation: CASRRQGAGYGYTF.